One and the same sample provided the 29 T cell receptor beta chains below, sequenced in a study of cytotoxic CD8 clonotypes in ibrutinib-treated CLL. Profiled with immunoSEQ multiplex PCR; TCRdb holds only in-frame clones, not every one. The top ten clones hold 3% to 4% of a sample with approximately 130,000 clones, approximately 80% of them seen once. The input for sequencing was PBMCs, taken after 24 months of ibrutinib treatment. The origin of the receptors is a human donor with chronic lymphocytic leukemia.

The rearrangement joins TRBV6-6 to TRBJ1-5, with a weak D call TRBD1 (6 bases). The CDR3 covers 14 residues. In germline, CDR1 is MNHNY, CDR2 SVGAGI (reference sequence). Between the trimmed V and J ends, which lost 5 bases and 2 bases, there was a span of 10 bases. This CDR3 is CASSRGAGNQPQHF. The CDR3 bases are TGTGCCAGCAGTCGGGGGGCGGGCAATCAGCCCCAGCATTTT.

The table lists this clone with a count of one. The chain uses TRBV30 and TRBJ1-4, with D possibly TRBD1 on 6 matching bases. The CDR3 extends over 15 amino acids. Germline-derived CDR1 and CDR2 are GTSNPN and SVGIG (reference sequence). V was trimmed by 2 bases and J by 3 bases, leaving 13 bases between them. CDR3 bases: TGTGCCTGGAGTCCTTGGGGGGGGCCTAATGAAAAACTGTTTTTT. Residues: CAWSPWGGPNEKLFF.

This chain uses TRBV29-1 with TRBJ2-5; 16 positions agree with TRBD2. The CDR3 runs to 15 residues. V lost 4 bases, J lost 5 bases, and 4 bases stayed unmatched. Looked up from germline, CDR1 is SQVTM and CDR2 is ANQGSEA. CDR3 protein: CSVGAGLAGGETQYF. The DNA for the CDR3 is TGCAGCGTTGGTGCGGGACTAGCGGGGGGGGAGACCCAGTACTTC.

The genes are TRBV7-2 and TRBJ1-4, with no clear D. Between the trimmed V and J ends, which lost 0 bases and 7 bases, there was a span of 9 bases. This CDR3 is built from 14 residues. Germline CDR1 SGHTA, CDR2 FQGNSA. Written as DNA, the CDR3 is TGTGCCAGCAGCTTAGCGCTTTGGGGTGAAAAACTGTTTTTT. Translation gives CASSLALWGEKLFF. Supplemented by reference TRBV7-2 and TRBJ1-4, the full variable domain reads GAGVSQSPSNKVTEKGKDVELRCDPISGHTALYWYRQSLGQGLEFLIYFQGNSAPDKSGLPSDRFSAERTGGSVSTLTIQRTQQEDSAVYLCASSLALWGEKLFFGSGTQLSVL.

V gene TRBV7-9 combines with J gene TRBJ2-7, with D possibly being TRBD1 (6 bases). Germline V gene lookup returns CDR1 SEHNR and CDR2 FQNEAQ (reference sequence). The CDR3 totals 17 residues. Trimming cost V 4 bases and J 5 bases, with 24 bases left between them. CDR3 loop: CASSSHRRRPKGDEQYF. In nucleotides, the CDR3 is TGTGCCAGCAGCTCCCACCGACGGAGACCAAAGGGGGACGAGCAGTACTTC.

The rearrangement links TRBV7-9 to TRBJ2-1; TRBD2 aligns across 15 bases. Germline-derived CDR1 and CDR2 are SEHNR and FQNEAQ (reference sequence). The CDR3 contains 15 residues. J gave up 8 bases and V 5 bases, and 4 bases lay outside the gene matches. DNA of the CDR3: TGTGCCAGCAGCCCGTGGACTAGCGGGGGGGATGAGCAGTTCTTC. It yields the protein CASSPWTSGGDEQFF.

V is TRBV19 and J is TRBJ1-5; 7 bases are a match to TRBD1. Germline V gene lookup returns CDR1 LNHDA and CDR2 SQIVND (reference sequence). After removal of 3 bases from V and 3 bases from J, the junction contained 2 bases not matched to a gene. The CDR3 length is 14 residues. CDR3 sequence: CASSIGTANQPQHF. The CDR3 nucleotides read TGTGCCAGTAGTATCGGGACAGCCAATCAGCCCCAGCATTTT.

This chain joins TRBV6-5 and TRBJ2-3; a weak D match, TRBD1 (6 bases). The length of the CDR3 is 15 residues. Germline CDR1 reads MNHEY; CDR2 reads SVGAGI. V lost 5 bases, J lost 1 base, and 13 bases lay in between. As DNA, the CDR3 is TGTGCCAGCAGTCAACAGGGTTGGGGCACAGATACGCAGTATTTT. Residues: CASSQQGWGTDTQYF.

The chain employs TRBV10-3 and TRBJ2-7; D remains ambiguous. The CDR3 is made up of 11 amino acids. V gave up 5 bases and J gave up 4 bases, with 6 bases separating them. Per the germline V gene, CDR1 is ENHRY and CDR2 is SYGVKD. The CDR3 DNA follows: TGTGCCATCAGTCAATTATACGAGCAGTACTTC. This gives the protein CAISQLYEQYF.

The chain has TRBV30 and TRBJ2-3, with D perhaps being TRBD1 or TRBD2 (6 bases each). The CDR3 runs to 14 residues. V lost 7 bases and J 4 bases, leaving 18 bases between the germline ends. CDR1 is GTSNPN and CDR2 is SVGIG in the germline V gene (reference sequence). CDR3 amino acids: CAYIDRRGADTQYF. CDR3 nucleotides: TGTGCCTATATAGACAGGCGCGGGGCAGATACGCAGTATTTT.

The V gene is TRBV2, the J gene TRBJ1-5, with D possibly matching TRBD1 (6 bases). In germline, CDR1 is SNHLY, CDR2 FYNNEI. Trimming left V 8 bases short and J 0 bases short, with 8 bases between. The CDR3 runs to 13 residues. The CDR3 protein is CASEQGSNQPQHF. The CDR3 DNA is TGTGCCAGCGAACAGGGTAGCAATCAGCCCCAGCATTTT. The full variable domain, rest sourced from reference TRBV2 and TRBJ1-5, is EPEVTQTPSHQVTQMGQEVILRCVPISNHLYFYWYRQILGQKVEFLVSFYNNEISEKSEIFDDQFSVERPDGSNFTLKIRSTKLEDSAMYFCASEQGSNQPQHFGDGTRLSIL.

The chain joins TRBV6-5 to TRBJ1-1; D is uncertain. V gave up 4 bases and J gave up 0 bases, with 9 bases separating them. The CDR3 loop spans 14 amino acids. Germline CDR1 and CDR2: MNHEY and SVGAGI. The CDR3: CASSSERLNTEAFF. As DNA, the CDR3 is TGTGCCAGCAGTTCTGAGAGGCTGAACACTGAAGCTTTCTTT.

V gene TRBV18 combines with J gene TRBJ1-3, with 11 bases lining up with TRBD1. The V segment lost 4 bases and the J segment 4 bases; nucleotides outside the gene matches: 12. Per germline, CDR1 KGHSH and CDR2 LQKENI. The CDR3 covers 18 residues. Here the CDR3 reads CASSRLRGTGGIGNTIYF. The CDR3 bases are TGTGCCAGCTCACGACTAAGAGGGACAGGGGGGATCGGAAACACCATATATTTT. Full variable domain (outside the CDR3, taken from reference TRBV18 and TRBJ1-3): NAGVMQNPRHLVRRRGQEARLRCSPMKGHSHVYWYRQLPEEGLKFMVYLQKENIIDESGMPKERFSAEFPKEGPSILRIQQVVRGDSAAYFCASSRLRGTGGIGNTIYFGEGSWLTVV.

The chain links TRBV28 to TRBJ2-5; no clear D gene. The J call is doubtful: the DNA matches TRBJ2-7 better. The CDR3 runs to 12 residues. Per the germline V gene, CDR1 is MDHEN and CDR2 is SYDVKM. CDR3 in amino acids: CASSSPSYEQYF. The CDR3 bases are TGTGCCAGCAGTTCGCCCTCCTACGAGCAGTACTTC.

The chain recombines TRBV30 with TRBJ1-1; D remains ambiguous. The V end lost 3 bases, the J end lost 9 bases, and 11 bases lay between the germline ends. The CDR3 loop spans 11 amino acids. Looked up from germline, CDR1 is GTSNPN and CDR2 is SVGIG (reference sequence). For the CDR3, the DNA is TGTGCCTGGAGAAGACCGTCAAAAGCTTTCTTT. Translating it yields CAWRRPSKAFF.

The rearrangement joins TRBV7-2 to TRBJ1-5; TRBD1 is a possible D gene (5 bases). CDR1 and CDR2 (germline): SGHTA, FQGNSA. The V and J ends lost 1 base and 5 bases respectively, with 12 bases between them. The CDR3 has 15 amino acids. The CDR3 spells CASSLDRGEYQPQHF. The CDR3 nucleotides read TGTGCCAGCAGCTTAGACCGGGGGGAGTATCAGCCCCAGCATTTT.

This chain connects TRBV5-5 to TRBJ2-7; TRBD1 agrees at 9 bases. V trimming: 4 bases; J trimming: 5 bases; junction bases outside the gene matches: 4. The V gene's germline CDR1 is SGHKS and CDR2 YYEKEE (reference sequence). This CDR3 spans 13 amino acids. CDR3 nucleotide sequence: TGTGCCAGCAGCCGCACAGGGGGCCACGAGCAGTACTTC. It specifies CASSRTGGHEQYF.

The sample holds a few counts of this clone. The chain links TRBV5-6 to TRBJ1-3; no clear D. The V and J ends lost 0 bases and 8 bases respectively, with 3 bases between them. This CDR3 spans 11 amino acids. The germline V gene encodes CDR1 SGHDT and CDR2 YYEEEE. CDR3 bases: TGTGCCAGCAGCTTGGAGGACACCATATATTTT. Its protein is CASSLEDTIYF.

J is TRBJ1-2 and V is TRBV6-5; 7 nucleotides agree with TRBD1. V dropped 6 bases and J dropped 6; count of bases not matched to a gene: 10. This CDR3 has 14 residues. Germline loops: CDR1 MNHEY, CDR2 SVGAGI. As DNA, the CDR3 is TGTGCCAGCAGAATGACAGGGATTTTCGATGGCTACACCTTC. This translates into CASRMTGIFDGYTF.

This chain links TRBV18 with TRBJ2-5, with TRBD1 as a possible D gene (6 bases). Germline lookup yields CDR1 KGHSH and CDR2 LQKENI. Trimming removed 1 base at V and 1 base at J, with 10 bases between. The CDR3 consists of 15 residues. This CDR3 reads CASSPQQGSQETQYF. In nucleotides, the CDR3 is TGTGCCAGCTCACCACAACAGGGCTCCCAAGAGACCCAGTACTTC.

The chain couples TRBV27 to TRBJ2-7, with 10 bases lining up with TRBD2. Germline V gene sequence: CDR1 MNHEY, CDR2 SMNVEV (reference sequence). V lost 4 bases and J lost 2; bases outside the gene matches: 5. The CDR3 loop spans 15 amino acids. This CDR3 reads CASSSRTSGPYEQYF. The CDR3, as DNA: TGTGCCAGCAGTTCACGGACTAGCGGCCCCTACGAGCAGTACTTC.

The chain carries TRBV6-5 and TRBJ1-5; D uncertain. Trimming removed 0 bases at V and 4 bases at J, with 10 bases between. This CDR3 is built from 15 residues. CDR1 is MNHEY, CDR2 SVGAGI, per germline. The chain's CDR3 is CASSYSVGLNQPQHF. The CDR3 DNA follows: TGTGCCAGCAGTTACTCAGTAGGGTTGAATCAGCCCCAGCATTTT.

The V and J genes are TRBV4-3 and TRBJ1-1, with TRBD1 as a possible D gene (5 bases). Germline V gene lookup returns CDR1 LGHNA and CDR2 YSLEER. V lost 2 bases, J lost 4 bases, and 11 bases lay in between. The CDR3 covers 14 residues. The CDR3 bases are TGCGCCAGCAGCCAATCGATGGGGGGCACTGAAGCTTTCTTT. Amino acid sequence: CASSQSMGGTEAFF.

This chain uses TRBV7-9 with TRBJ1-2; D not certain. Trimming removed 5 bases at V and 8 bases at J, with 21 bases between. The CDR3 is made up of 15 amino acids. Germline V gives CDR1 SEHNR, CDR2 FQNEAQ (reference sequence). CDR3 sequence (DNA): TGTGCCAGCAGCCCTACCGGGATCCTATCGAGGGGCTACACCTTC. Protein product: CASSPTGILSRGYTF.

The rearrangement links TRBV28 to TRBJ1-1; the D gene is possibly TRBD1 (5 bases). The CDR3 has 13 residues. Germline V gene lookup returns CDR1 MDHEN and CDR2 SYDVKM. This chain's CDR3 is CASDSFMNTEAFF. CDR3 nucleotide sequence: TGTGCTTCAGACAGTTTCATGAACACTGAAGCTTTCTTT.

As DNA, the CDR3 is TGTGCCAGCAGTCGAACAGGAATTCACCATGAGCAGTTCTTC. This sequence encodes CASSRTGIHHEQFF. The chain couples TRBV6-5 to TRBJ2-1; TRBD1 might be the D (5 bases). Trimming cost V 5 bases and J 8 bases, with 16 bases left between them. CDR1 is MNHEY, CDR2 SVGAGI, per germline. The CDR3 loop spans 14 amino acids.

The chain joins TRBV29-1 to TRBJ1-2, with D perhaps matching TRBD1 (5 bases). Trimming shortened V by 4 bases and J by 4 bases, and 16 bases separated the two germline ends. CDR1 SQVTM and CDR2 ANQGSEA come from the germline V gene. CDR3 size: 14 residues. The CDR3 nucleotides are TGCAGCGTTGTAAAGGGAAACGGGGGCTATGGCTACACCTTC. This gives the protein CSVVKGNGGYGYTF. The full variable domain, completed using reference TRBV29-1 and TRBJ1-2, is SAVISQKPSRDICQRGTSLTIQCQVDSQVTMMFWYRQQPGQSLTLIATANQGSEATYESGFVIDKFPISRPNLTFSTLTVSNMSPEDSSIYLCSVVKGNGGYGYTFGSGTRLTVV.

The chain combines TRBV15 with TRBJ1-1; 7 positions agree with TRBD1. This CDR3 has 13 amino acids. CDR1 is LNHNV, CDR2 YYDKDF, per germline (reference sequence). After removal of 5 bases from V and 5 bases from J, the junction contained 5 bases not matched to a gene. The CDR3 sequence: CATSGAGGTEAFF. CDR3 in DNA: TGTGCCACCAGCGGGGCAGGGGGGACTGAAGCTTTCTTT.

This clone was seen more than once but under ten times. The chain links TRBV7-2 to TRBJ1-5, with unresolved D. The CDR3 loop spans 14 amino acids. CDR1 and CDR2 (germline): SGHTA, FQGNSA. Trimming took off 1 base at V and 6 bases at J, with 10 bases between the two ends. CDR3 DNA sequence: TGTGCCAGCAGCTTAGGGCAGGTTGGTCAGCCCCAGCATTTT. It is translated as CASSLGQVGQPQHF.